This is a list of T cell receptor beta chains from one sample in a study of STAT5B mutations in CD4+ large granular lymphocyte leukemia. The method was immunoSEQ multiplex PCR; TCRdb's version includes in-frame clones alone and lacks a portion of them. Counted here are some 40,000 clones, about four fifths occurring once; the ten biggest clones make up approximately 0.35%. The sequencing input was CD4+ T cells from blood buffy coats. The receptors come from a human donor in good health. Both conserved end residues are part of each CDR3. The D gene is left open where the match is weak. Clone size is stated in some rows and not others, as once, few, many or a class when expanded.

-	TRBV6-6	TRBJ1-5	-	CASSYLGDQPQHF	TGTGCCAGCAGTTACCTCGGGGACCAGCCCCAGCATTTT
-	TRBV30	TRBJ1-4	-	CAWSAGQSALLSNEKLFF	TGTGCCTGGAGTGCAGGACAGTCCGCCCTTCTGTCTAATGAAAAACTGTTTTTT
-	TRBV30	TRBJ1-1	TRBD1	CAWDRENTEAFF	TGTGCCTGGGACAGGGAAAACACTGAAGCTTTCTTT
-	TRBV14	TRBJ2-6	-	CASSQQAASGANVLTF	TGTGCCAGCAGCCAACAGGCCGCCTCTGGGGCCAACGTCCTGACTTTC
-	TRBV19	TRBJ2-7	-	CASSSSSYEQYF	TGTGCCAGTAGTAGTAGCTCCTACGAGCAGTACTTC
-	TRBV6-5	TRBJ1-2	TRBD1	CATGQINYGYTF	TGTGCCACGGGACAGATAAACTATGGCTACACCTTC
-	TRBV29-1	TRBJ2-3	-	CSVVVGATDTQYF	TGCAGCGTTGTGGTGGGAGCCACAGATACGCAGTATTTT
-	TRBV7-2	TRBJ2-6	TRBD1	CASSEQGLGANVLTF	TGTGCCAGCAGCGAACAGGGGCTCGGGGCCAACGTCCTGACTTTC
-	TRBV4-2	TRBJ1-2	-	CASSQGEGLGIYGYTF	TGTGCCAGCAGCCAAGGTGAAGGGCTCGGTATCTATGGCTACACCTTC
-	TRBV10-3	TRBJ1-1	-	CAISESWGRGVAFF	TGTGCCATCAGTGAATCTTGGGGGCGAGGGGTAGCTTTCTTT
once	TRBV7-2	TRBJ2-7	TRBD2	CASSRTSGGTNSYEQYF	TGTGCCAGCAGCCGGACTAGCGGGGGTACAAATTCCTACGAGCAGTACTTC
-	TRBV19	TRBJ2-4	-	CASSTRPGLTKNIQYF	TGTGCCAGTAGTACCCGGCCGGGGTTGACCAAAAACATTCAGTACTTC
-	TRBV18	TRBJ1-2	-	CASSPPDSPYGYTF	TGTGCCAGCTCACCACCAGACAGTCCCTATGGCTACACCTTC
-	TRBV4-2	TRBJ1-3	TRBD1	CASSQDPTGSSGNTIYF	TGTGCCAGCAGCCAAGACCCGACAGGGAGCTCTGGAAACACCATATATTTT
-	TRBV6-5	TRBJ2-7	-	CASSYSGARAAEQYF	TGTGCCAGCAGTTACTCGGGTGCTAGGGCGGCCGAGCAGTACTTC
-	TRBV11-2	TRBJ1-4	-	CASSSRQPRNEKLFF	TGTGCCAGCAGCTCCCGACAGCCGAGAAATGAAAAACTGTTTTTT
-	TRBV2	TRBJ2-7	-	CASMEDSQEQYF	TGTGCCAGCATGGAGGACAGCCAGGAGCAGTACTTC
few	TRBV5-6	TRBJ2-7	-	CASSSQYEQYF	TGTGCCAGCAGCAGTCAGTACGAGCAGTACTTC
once	TRBV7-9	TRBJ2-5	-	CAYGQFQETQYF	TGTGCCTACGGACAGTTTCAAGAGACCCAGTACTTC
once	TRBV28	TRBJ1-6	TRBD1	CASSVPSLGQSNNSPLHF	TGTGCCAGCAGTGTACCTTCCCTGGGACAGAGCAATAATTCACCCCTCCACTTT
once	TRBV13	TRBJ2-7	TRBD2	CASSDSRAGGSEQYF	TGTGCCAGCAGCGATTCGCGGGCTGGCGGGAGCGAGCAGTACTTC
-	TRBV6-5	TRBJ1-3	-	CASSYYADNSGNTIYF	TGTGCCAGCAGTTACTATGCTGATAACTCTGGAAACACCATATATTTT